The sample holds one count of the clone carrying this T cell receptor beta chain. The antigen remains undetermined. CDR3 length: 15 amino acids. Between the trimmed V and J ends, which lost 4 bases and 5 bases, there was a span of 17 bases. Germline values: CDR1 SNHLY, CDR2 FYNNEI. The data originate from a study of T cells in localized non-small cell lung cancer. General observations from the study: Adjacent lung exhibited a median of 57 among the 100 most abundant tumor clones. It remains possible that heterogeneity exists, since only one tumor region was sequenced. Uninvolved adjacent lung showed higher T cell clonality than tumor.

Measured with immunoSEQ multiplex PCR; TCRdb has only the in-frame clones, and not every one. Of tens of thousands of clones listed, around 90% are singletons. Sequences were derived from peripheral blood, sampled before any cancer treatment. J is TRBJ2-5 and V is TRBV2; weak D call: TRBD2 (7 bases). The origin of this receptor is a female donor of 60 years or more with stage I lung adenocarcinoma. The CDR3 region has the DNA TGTGCCAGCAGTGGAGGGGGGAGGGCCTTTGAGACCCAGTACTTC. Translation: CASSGGGRAFETQYF.